Listed below are T cell receptor beta chains from one sample, sequenced in a study of regulatory T cells in long-lasting Graves disease. TCRdb recomputed calls from the multiplex PCR reads with MiXCR, one row per CDR3 protein. Of roughly 400,000 distinct CDR3 sequences listed, 21% are singletons. This specimen consisted of peripheral blood mononuclear cells (PBMCs), obtained when the disease was refractory, from a patient treated with antithyroid drugs. The source is a female donor with Graves disease. Both conserved end residues are part of each CDR3. D genes are given only for firm matches. Where a row states a size, it is once, few, many or the class of an expanded clone; other rows omit it.

J gene | clone size | V gene | D gene | CDR3 protein | CDR3 DNA
TRBJ1-1 | . | TRBV5-4 | . | CASSLPGVRNTEAFF | TGTGCCAGCAGCTTGCCGGGGGTGAGGAACACTGAAGCTTTCTTT
TRBJ2-7 | many | TRBV11-1 | . | CASRGGRDEQYF | TGTGCCAGCAGAGGGGGAAGGGACGAGCAGTACTTC
TRBJ2-2 | many | TRBV11-3 | TRBD2 | CASSSSSGRANTGELFF | TGTGCCAGCAGCTCTTCGAGCGGGAGGGCCAACACCGGGGAGCTGTTTTTT
TRBJ2-3 | . | TRBV2 | . | CTSSGGTDTQYF | TGTACCAGTTCTGGAGGCACAGATACGCAGTATTTT
TRBJ2-7 | few | TRBV20-1 | . | CSAQPGVGLDEQYF | TGCAGTGCCCAACCGGGGGTGGGGCTGGACGAGCAGTACTTC
TRBJ1-1 | many | TRBV10-3 | . | CAIKVEAEVLEAFF | TGTGCCATCAAGGTTGAGGCAGAAGTCCTTGAAGCTTTCTTT
TRBJ1-2 | few | TRBV28 | . | CASQSGTLPGYTF | TGTGCCAGCCAATCCGGGACCCTGCCTGGCTACACCTTC
TRBJ1-5 | . | TRBV27 | . | CASSLSGRSGQPQHF | TGTGCCAGCAGTTTATCTGGACGGTCCGGGCAGCCCCAGCATTTT
TRBJ2-3 | once | TRBV2 | . | CASRLNRDTITDTQYF | TGTGCCAGCAGACTTAACCGGGACACCATCACAGATACGCAGTATTTT
TRBJ2-6 | many | TRBV12-3/TRBV12-4 | . | CASSSPARKLSGANVLTF | TGTGCCAGCAGTTCCCCCGCGCGGAAGCTTTCTGGGGCCAACGTCCTGACTTTC
TRBJ2-1 | . | TRBV2 | TRBD2 | CASSDGTSGIEEQFF | TGTGCCAGCAGCGACGGGACTAGCGGGATCGAGGAGCAGTTCTTC
TRBJ1-2 | . | TRBV30 | . | CAWGPTGNNYGYTF | TGTGCCTGGGGTCCCACAGGGAATAACTATGGCTACACCTTC
TRBJ2-7 | . | TRBV28 | . | CASSFPTTSYGQYF | TGTGCCAGCAGTTTCCCCACGACCTCCTACGGGCAGTACTTC
TRBJ2-5 | once | TRBV20-1 | TRBD2 | CSADGRKSGRGETQYF | TGCAGTGCTGACGGAAGAAAAAGCGGGAGGGGGGAGACCCAGTACTTC
TRBJ2-7 | once | TRBV5-4 | TRBD2 | CASSSGTSGSPREQYF | TGTGCCAGCAGCAGTGGGACTAGCGGGTCCCCTAGGGAGCAGTACTTC
TRBJ2-7 | . | TRBV28 | . | CASSFPRKQGRDF | TGTGCCAGCAGTTTCCCCCGGAAACAGGGCCGGGACTTC
TRBJ2-5 | . | TRBV4-1 | . | CASSQVSAETQYF | TGCGCCAGCAGCCAAGTATCGGCAGAGACCCAGTACTTC
TRBJ2-5 | many | TRBV7-6 | . | CASSFSASTETQYF | TGTGCCAGCAGCTTCTCCGCGTCAACGGAGACCCAGTACTTC
TRBJ2-5 | many | TRBV28 | . | CASSSRPETQYF | TGTGCCAGCAGTAGTAGACCGGAGACCCAGTACTTC
TRBJ1-5 | many | TRBV2 | . | CASSDPTEGHQPQHF | TGTGCCAGCAGTGACCCGACTGAAGGCCATCAGCCCCAGCATTTT
TRBJ1-1 | . | TRBV6-2/TRBV6-3 | . | CASSYSTNTEAFF | TGTGCCAGCAGTTACTCAACAAACACTGAAGCTTTCTTT
TRBJ2-1 | many | TRBV24-1 | . | CATSDLGDNEQFF | TGTGCCACCAGTGATTTAGGAGACAATGAGCAGTTCTTC
TRBJ1-2 | many | TRBV2 | . | CASRSSYGYTF | TGTGCCAGCAGATCTTCCTATGGCTACACCTTC
TRBJ1-5 | few | TRBV28 | . | CASSLYGGDLGQPQHF | TGTGCCAGCAGTTTATATGGGGGGGACCTCGGCCAGCCCCAGCATTTT
TRBJ2-7 | . | TRBV11-3 | TRBD2 | CASSLSGRPYKQYF | TGTGCCAGCAGCTTGAGCGGGAGGCCCTATAAGCAGTACTTC
TRBJ2-7 | few | TRBV4-1 | TRBD2 | CASSRGSGSVYEQYF | TGCGCCAGCAGCCGCGGAAGCGGGAGTGTCTACGAGCAGTACTTC
TRBJ2-1 | few | TRBV20-1 | . | CSARSPAPGVEQFF | TGCAGTGCTAGGTCACCAGCCCCGGGTGTTGAGCAGTTCTTC
TRBJ2-7 | many | TRBV7-9 | TRBD2 | CASSLKAGTSEQYF | TGTGCCAGCAGCTTAAAAGCGGGAACCTCCGAGCAGTACTTC
TRBJ2-7 | many | TRBV7-8 | . | CASSLAVGPYEQYF | TGTGCCAGCAGCTTAGCGGTCGGCCCCTACGAGCAGTACTTC
TRBJ2-7 | few | TRBV25-1 | TRBD1 | CASNSGTGFYEQYF | TGTGCCAGCAACTCCGGGACAGGGTTCTACGAGCAGTACTTC
TRBJ2-5 | . | TRBV6-1 | . | CASSAGTACYF | TGTGCCAGCAGTGCCGGGACTGCCTGTTACTTC
TRBJ2-6 | . | TRBV27 | . | CASSFTEAGANVLTF | TGTGCCAGCAGTTTTACGGAGGCCGGGGCCAACGTCCTGACTTTC
TRBJ1-5 | few | TRBV11-3 | . | CASSSQVGQVHSNQPQHF | TGTGCCAGCAGCTCCCAAGTAGGGCAGGTTCATAGCAATCAGCCCCAGCATTTT
TRBJ1-1 | . | TRBV7-8 | . | CASSLVVSGPPQNTEAFF | TGTGCCAGCAGCTTAGTAGTTTCAGGCCCACCTCAGAACACTGAAGCTTTCTTT
TRBJ1-2 | many | TRBV6-1 | TRBD1 | CASSDPGQGAWGYTF | TGTGCCAGCAGTGATCCGGGACAGGGGGCTTGGGGCTACACCTTC
TRBJ2-5 | many | TRBV7-2 | TRBD2 | CASSLELAGSPLETQYF | TGTGCCAGCAGCTTAGAACTAGCGGGATCCCCCCTCGAGACCCAGTACTTC
TRBJ2-5 | many | TRBV5-1 | . | CASSLKEGALTQYF | TGTGCCAGCAGCTTGAAAGAGGGAGCGTTGACCCAGTACTTC
TRBJ2-2 | . | TRBV7-3 | TRBD2 | CASSLNGGRAVTGELFF | TGTGCCAGCAGCTTAAACGGCGGGAGGGCGGTAACCGGGGAGCTGTTTTTT
TRBJ2-5 | many | TRBV28 | TRBD1 | CASVTGGLGETQYF | TGTGCCAGTGTAACAGGGGGTTTAGGAGAGACCCAGTACTTC
TRBJ1-4 | many | TRBV2 | . | CASRISAGTTNEKLFF | TGTGCCAGCAGAATTTCCGCGGGGACAACTAATGAAAAACTGTTTTTT
TRBJ2-3 | . | TRBV30 | . | CAWSGGGPGTDTQYF | TGTGCCTGGAGTGGCGGTGGTCCGGGCACAGATACGCAGTATTTT
TRBJ2-7 | . | TRBV20-1 | TRBD1 | CSARPFGQGPYEQYF | TGCAGTGCTAGACCATTTGGACAGGGGCCCTACGAGCAGTACTTC
TRBJ1-1 | many | TRBV6-7 | . | CASSFRGSENTEAFF | TGTGCCAGCAGTTTCAGGGGAAGTGAGAACACTGAAGCTTTCTTT